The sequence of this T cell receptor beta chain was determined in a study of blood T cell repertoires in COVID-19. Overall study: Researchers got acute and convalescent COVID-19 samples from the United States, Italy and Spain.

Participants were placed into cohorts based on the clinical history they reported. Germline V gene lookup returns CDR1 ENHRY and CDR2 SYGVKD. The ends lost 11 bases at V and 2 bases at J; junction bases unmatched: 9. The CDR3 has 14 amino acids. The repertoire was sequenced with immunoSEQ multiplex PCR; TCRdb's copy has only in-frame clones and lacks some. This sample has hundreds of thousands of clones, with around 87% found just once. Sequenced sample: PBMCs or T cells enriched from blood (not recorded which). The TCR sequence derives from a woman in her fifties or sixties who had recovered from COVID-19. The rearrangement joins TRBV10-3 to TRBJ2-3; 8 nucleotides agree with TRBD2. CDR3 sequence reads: CASRSRGDTDTQYF. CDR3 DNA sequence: TGTGCCTCCCGTTCGCGGGGGGACACAGATACGCAGTATTTT.